This TCR beta chain was found in a study of T-cell memory formation after mild COVID-19. The trim removed 5 bases at V and 1 base at J, leaving 6 bases unmatched. The CDR3 covers 15 residues. CDR1 and CDR2 from the germline V gene are SGHDN and FVKESK. This clonotype was counted between two and nine times. Its specificity is unknown. TCRdb itself ran the 5' RACE reads through MiXCR, one entry per CDR3 protein. The data hold 150,000 to 200,000 distinct CDR3 sequences, with 13% to 15% observed a single time. Overall study findings and caveats: Researchers found some responding clones in pre-infection memory, a sign that cross-reactive memory joined.

Sequencing used PBMCs or a T cell subset sorted from them (not recorded which). This TCR was sampled from an adult woman who had mild COVID-19 (a few samples of this study predate the infection). Cell type and time point are not known. This rearrangement joins TRBV14 to TRBJ2-7; TRBD1 aligns across 9 bases. CDR3 sequence reads: CASSLGDRASYEQYF. The CDR3, as DNA: TGTGCCAGCAGCTTGGGGGACAGGGCTTCCTACGAGCAGTACTTC.